A single sample is the source of the 27 T cell receptor beta chains below, sequenced in a study of cytotoxic CD8 clonotypes in ibrutinib-treated CLL. TCRdb keeps only in-frame clones here, not all; method: immunoSEQ multiplex PCR. This table has more than 150,000 clones, around three quarters appearing once. Material: PBMCs, obtained after 24 months of ibrutinib treatment. These receptors all stem from a human donor with chronic lymphocytic leukemia.

The chain carries TRBV18 and TRBJ2-5, with TRBD2 matching over 13 bases. V lost 6 bases, J lost 4 bases, and 5 bases stayed unmatched. Germline lookup yields CDR1 KGHSH and CDR2 LQKENI. This CDR3 has 15 amino acids. CDR3 residues: CASSRGTSGIETQYF. The CDR3 nucleotides are TGTGCCAGCTCCCGTGGGACTAGCGGGATAGAGACCCAGTACTTC.

The genes are TRBV5-4 and TRBJ2-2; D is unclear. Trimming left V 0 bases short and J 6 bases short, with 12 bases between. The CDR3 spans 15 residues. Germline values: CDR1 SGHNT, CDR2 YYREEE (reference sequence). DNA of the CDR3: TGTGCCAGCAGCTTGGAAGTGTGGGGTGCCGGGGAGCTGTTTTTT. This encodes CASSLEVWGAGELFF.

V usage is TRBV14 and J usage is TRBJ2-7, with unresolved D. CDR3 size: 13 residues. CDR1 and CDR2 (germline): SGHDN, FVKESK. Trimming cost V 1 base and J 5 bases, with 9 bases left between them. The CDR3: CASSQALGHEQYF. As DNA, the CDR3 is TGTGCCAGCAGCCAAGCCCTCGGCCACGAGCAGTACTTC.

DNA for the CDR3: TGCAGCGCCGACAGGAGCACTGAAGCTTTCTTT. This encodes CSADRSTEAFF. This rearrangement joins TRBV29-1 to TRBJ1-1, with D tentatively TRBD1 (6 bases). The ends were cut back, 7 bases at V and 4 bases at J, with 10 bases in the middle. CDR1 and CDR2 from the germline V gene are SQVTM and ANQGSEA. The CDR3 sequence is 11 residues long.

V gene TRBV9 combines with J gene TRBJ2-3; tentative D call: TRBD2 (6 bases). The CDR3 runs to 15 residues. Germline V gives CDR1 SGDLS, CDR2 YYNGEE. Trimming took off 2 bases at V and 2 bases at J, with 12 bases between the two ends. The CDR3, as DNA: TGTGCCAGCAGCGTCTACAGCGGGTACACAGATACGCAGTATTTT. Translating gives CASSVYSGYTDTQYF.

This rearrangement joins TRBV6-1 to TRBJ1-4; no firm D call. Trimming stripped 6 bases from V and 4 bases from J, with 9 bases between. There are 13 residues in the CDR3. From germline, CDR1 is MNHNS and CDR2 SASEGT. The CDR3 protein is CASSASSNEKLFF. In DNA form, the CDR3 reads TGTGCCAGCAGCGCGTCCAGTAATGAAAAACTGTTTTTT.

This clone came up a few times. The V gene is TRBV30, the J gene TRBJ1-5; no clear D gene. The CDR3 length is 13 residues. V was trimmed by 1 base and J by 4 bases, leaving 8 bases between them. Germline V gene data show CDR1 as GTSNPN and CDR2 as SVGIG (reference sequence). This CDR3 reads CAWSGGNNQPQHF. The CDR3 DNA is TGTGCCTGGAGTGGAGGGAATAATCAGCCCCAGCATTTT.

CDR3 nucleotide sequence: TGTGCCAGCAGTAGAACAGGGACCGCCTACGAGCAGTACTTC. Translation gives CASSRTGTAYEQYF. This chain joins TRBV6-6 and TRBJ2-7, with D possibly matching TRBD1 (6 bases). Germline-derived CDR1 and CDR2 are MNHNY and SVGAGI (reference sequence). CDR3 length equals 14 residues. V lost 5 bases to trimming and J lost 2 bases, with 13 bases between them.

CDR3 residues: CASSLEGAGAFF. The CDR3 DNA is TGTGCCAGCAGCTTGGAGGGCGCCGGAGCTTTCTTT. The chain combines TRBV5-6 with TRBJ1-1, with D unclear. The germline V gene encodes CDR1 SGHDT and CDR2 YYEEEE. Deletions cut 0 bases from V and 10 bases from J, with 10 bases between. This CDR3 has 12 amino acids.

The chain carries TRBV19 and TRBJ2-4; possibly TRBD1 for D (5 bases). This CDR3 comprises 13 residues. Germline V gene lookup returns CDR1 LNHDA and CDR2 SQIVND (reference sequence). V was shortened by 4 bases and J by 7 bases, with 11 bases between the two germline ends. DNA of the CDR3: TGTGCCAGTAGTAGCAGACCAGGGAACATTCAGTACTTC. Its protein is CASSSRPGNIQYF.

The gene calls are TRBV28 and TRBJ1-2, with 8 bases fitting TRBD1. Germline-derived CDR1 and CDR2 are MDHEN and SYDVKM. This CDR3 is built from 15 residues. Germline trimming cut 6 bases from V and 0 bases from J; bases unmatched to any gene: 6. CDR3 in amino acids: CASSGGTGANYGYTF. CDR3 in DNA: TGTGCCAGCAGCGGGGGGACAGGCGCTAACTATGGCTACACCTTC.

The chain couples TRBV6-5 to TRBJ1-5; D unclear. The CDR3 runs to 13 residues. Germline CDR1 MNHEY, CDR2 SVGAGI. V dropped 2 bases and J dropped 2 bases, with 4 bases sitting between them. The CDR3: CASSYRGNQPQHF. The CDR3, as DNA: TGTGCCAGCAGTTACAGGGGCAATCAGCCCCAGCATTTT.

The chain employs TRBV7-8 and TRBJ2-7; 8 bases fit TRBD2. CDR3 length equals 15 residues. The germline gives CDR1 SGHVS, CDR2 FQNEAQ. The V segment lost 4 bases and the J segment 5 bases; nucleotides outside the gene matches: 10. The CDR3 protein is CASSSRAGGSDEQYF. In DNA, the CDR3 is TGTGCCAGCAGCTCCAGGGCGGGAGGTTCCGACGAGCAGTACTTC.

This chain links TRBV11-1 with TRBJ2-6; no definite D call. The length of the CDR3 is 16 residues. Germline assignment: CDR1 SGHAT and CDR2 FQDESV (reference sequence). V lost 1 base to trimming and J lost 0 bases, with 7 bases between them. In DNA, the CDR3 is TGTGCCAGCAGCTTAGGACAAGGCTCTGGGGCCAACGTCCTGACTTTC. This gives the protein CASSLGQGSGANVLTF.

The chain is built from TRBV27 and TRBJ2-1; 11 nucleotides line up with TRBD1. Per the germline V gene, CDR1 is MNHEY and CDR2 is SMNVEV (reference sequence). Trimming removed 5 bases from V and 6 bases from J; junction bases left unmatched: 3. This CDR3 spans 14 amino acids. This CDR3 reads CASSQGQGANEQFF. The CDR3 nucleotides read TGTGCCAGCAGTCAAGGACAGGGGGCCAATGAGCAGTTCTTC.

There are a few counts of this clone. This sequence joins TRBV19 and TRBJ1-2; 7 bases are a match to TRBD1. Per the germline V gene, CDR1 is LNHDA and CDR2 is SQIVND (reference sequence). The CDR3 sequence is 13 residues long. V was pared by 6 bases and J by 3 bases, with 4 bases of the junction left unmatched. The CDR3: CASRPGQHYGYTF. The CDR3 DNA sequence: TGTGCCAGTAGACCGGGACAGCACTATGGCTACACCTTC.

There are a few counts of this clone. The chain links TRBV6-5 to TRBJ1-2; possible D gene TRBD1, 5 bases. Germline V gene data show CDR1 as MNHEY and CDR2 as SVGAGI. Trimming took 7 bases from V and 10 from J, leaving 22 bases between them. The CDR3 runs 14 residues. The CDR3 DNA follows: TGTGCCAGCACTACCTACGGTGGGGGTGTGGACTACACCTTC. Translating it yields CASTTYGGGVDYTF.

The J gene is TRBJ2-7, the V gene TRBV30; 11 nucleotides agree with TRBD2. Trimming took 0 bases from V and 0 from J; bases not matched to a gene: 19. The length of the CDR3 is 21 residues. The germline V gene encodes CDR1 GTSNPN and CDR2 SVGIG (reference sequence). CDR3 loop: CAWSVRNFRLAGGQDSYEQYF. CDR3 nucleotide sequence: TGTGCCTGGAGTGTACGGAATTTTCGGCTAGCGGGAGGACAGGACTCCTACGAGCAGTACTTC.

The chain uses TRBV5-4 and TRBJ2-3; 11 nucleotides match TRBD1. The CDR3 runs to 18 residues. CDR1 is SGHNT, CDR2 YYREEE, per germline (reference sequence). The V segment lost 3 bases and the J segment 0 bases; nucleotides outside the gene matches: 9. CDR3 nucleotides: TGTGCCAGCAGCTCCGGGACAGGGGGAACTTCTAGCACAGATACGCAGTATTTT. It yields the protein CASSSGTGGTSSTDTQYF.

For the CDR3, the DNA is TGTGCCAGCAGCTTGGGCAGGGGGCTAGGGGAAGCTTTCTTT. Translation gives CASSLGRGLGEAFF. The chain links TRBV7-2 to TRBJ1-1, with 8 positions matching TRBD1. The CDR3 is made up of 14 amino acids. Germline trimming cut 3 bases from V and 8 bases from J; bases unmatched to any gene: 8. Germline assignment: CDR1 SGHTA and CDR2 FQGNSA.

The chain employs TRBV18 and TRBJ2-5; 10 positions agree with TRBD1. Trimming took 3 bases from V and 5 from J; bases not matched to a gene: 6. The CDR3 length is 15 residues. Germline V gene sequence: CDR1 KGHSH, CDR2 LQKENI. This chain's CDR3 is CASSPGTGVRETQYF. The CDR3 region has the DNA TGTGCCAGCTCACCCGGGACAGGGGTTCGTGAGACCCAGTACTTC.

The chain employs TRBV4-3 and TRBJ2-1; D perhaps matches TRBD2 (5 bases). Between the trimmed V and J ends, which lost 4 bases and 2 bases, there was a span of 9 bases. From germline, CDR1 is LGHNA and CDR2 YSLEER. CDR3 length equals 14 residues. CDR3 region: CASSLDYPYNEQFF. The CDR3 region has the DNA TGCGCCAGCAGCCTTGACTACCCCTACAATGAGCAGTTCTTC.

The CDR3 DNA sequence: TGTGCCAGCAGCCCGAGGGGATACAGCAATGAGCAGTTCTTC. Translation: CASSPRGYSNEQFF. V gene TRBV7-8 combines with J gene TRBJ2-1, with D perhaps assigned TRBD1 or TRBD2 (5 bases each). The germline V gene has CDR1 SGHVS and CDR2 FQNEAQ. Trimming removed 5 bases at V and 6 bases at J, with 14 bases between. The CDR3 runs 14 residues. The full variable domain, completed using reference TRBV7-8 and TRBJ2-1, is GAGVSQSPRYKVAKRGQDVALRCDPISGHVSLFWYQQALGQGPEFLTYFQNEAQLDKSGLPSDRFFAERPEGSVSTLKIQRTQQEDSAVYLCASSPRGYSNEQFFGPGTRLTVL.

This clone appeared a few times. The gene calls are TRBV27 and TRBJ1-4; D is possibly TRBD1 (5 bases). The CDR3 length is 16 residues. Germline V lookup: CDR1 MNHEY, CDR2 SMNVEV (reference sequence). The V gene lost 6 bases and the J gene lost 7 bases, with 21 bases spanning the gap. CDR3 bases: TGTGCCAGCAGCCCAACGGCCGGGGGACTCGGTGAAAAACTGTTTTTT. Translated, it gives CASSPTAGGLGEKLFF.

The chain couples TRBV10-1 to TRBJ1-1; 7 bases are a match to TRBD1. The CDR3 contains 15 residues. Germline V gives CDR1 WNHNN, CDR2 SYGVQD (reference sequence). The ends lost 4 bases at V and 1 base at J; junction bases unmatched: 6. CDR3: CASSGYNRGNTEAFF. The CDR3 DNA sequence: TGCGCCAGCAGTGGTTATAACAGGGGGAACACTGAAGCTTTCTTT.

This chain connects TRBV27 to TRBJ2-1, with 7 nucleotides matching TRBD2. In germline, CDR1 is MNHEY, CDR2 SMNVEV (reference sequence). The ends lost 4 bases at V and 2 bases at J; junction bases unmatched: 5. The CDR3 is 15 residues long. The CDR3 nucleotides read TGTGCCAGCAGTTCCCTAGCGGACCCCTACAATGAGCAGTTCTTC. Translating gives CASSSLADPYNEQFF.

V usage is TRBV2 and J usage is TRBJ2-3; D possibly corresponds to TRBD2 (5 bases). V lost 4 bases and J lost 6, with 8 bases in between. The CDR3 covers 12 residues. Germline lookup yields CDR1 SNHLY and CDR2 FYNNEI. The CDR3 reads CASSVGVDTQYF. In DNA form, the CDR3 reads TGTGCCAGCAGTGTGGGAGTTGATACGCAGTATTTT.